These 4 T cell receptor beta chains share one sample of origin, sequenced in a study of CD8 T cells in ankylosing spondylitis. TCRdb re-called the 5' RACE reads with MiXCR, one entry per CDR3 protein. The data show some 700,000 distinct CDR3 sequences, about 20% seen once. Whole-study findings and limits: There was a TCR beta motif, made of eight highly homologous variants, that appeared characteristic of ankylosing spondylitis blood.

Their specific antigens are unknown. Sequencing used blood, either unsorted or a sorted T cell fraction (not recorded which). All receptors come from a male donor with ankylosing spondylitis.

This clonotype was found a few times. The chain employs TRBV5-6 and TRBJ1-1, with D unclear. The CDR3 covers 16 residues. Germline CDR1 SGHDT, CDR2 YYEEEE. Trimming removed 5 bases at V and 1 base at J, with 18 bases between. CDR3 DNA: TGTGCCAGCAGGGATAAGAGATTGGGATCGAACACTGAAGCTTTCTTT. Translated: CASRDKRLGSNTEAFF.

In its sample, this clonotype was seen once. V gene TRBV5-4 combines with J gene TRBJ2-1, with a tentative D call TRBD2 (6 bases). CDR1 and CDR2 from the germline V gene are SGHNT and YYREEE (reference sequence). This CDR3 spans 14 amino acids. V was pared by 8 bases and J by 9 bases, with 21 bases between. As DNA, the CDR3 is TGTGCCAGGGAGCGGGCTCGCTTTGAGGGTGAGCAGTTCTTC. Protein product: CARERARFEGEQFF.

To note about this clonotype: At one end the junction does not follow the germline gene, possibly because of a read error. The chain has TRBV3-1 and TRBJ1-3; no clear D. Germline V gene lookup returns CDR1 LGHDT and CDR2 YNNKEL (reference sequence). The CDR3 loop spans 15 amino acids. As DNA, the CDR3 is TGTGCCAGCAGCCAAGGGGTGACGGATCCTCGTCTCTTGGATTTT. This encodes CASSQGVTDPRLLDF.

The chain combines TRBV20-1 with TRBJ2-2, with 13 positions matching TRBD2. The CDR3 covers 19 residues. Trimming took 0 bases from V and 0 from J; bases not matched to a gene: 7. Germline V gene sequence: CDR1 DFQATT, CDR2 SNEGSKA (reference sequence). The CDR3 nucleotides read TGCAGTGCTAGAGATCTACTAGCGGGAGGGTTCGCGAACACCGGGGAGCTGTTTTTT. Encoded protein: CSARDLLAGGFANTGELFF.